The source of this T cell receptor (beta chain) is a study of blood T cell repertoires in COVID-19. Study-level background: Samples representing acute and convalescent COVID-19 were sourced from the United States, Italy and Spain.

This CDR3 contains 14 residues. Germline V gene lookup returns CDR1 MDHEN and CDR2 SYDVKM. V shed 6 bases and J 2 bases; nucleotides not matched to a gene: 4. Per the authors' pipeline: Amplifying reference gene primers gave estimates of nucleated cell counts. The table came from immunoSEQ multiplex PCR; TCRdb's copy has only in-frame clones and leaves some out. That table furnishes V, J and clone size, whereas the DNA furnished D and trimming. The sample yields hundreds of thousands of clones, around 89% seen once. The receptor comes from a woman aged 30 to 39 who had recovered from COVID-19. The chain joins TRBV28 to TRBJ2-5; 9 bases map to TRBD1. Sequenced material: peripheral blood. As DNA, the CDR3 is TGTGCCAGCAGAGGGACAGGGTCACAAGAGACCCAGTACTTC. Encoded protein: CASRGTGSQETQYF. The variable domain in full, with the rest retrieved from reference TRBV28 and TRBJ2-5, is DVKVTQSSRYLVKRTGEKVFLECVQDMDHENMFWYRQDPGLGLRLIYFSYDVKMKEKGDIPEGYSVSREKKERFSLILESASTNQTSMYLCASRGTGSQETQYFGPGTRLLVL.